Below, 12 T cell receptor beta chains from the same sample are listed, as sequenced in a study of blood T cell repertoires in COVID-19. Generated by immunoSEQ multiplex PCR, the TCRdb table keeps only in-frame clones and is missing some. The repertoire has some 340,000 clones, roughly nine tenths of them found once; the top ten carry around 3.9%. Sequenced input: PBMCs or T cells enriched from blood (not recorded which). The receptor set was obtained from a woman in her twenties or thirties who had been exposed to COVID-19.

The J gene is TRBJ1-1, the V gene TRBV30; D is possibly TRBD1 (5 bases). Germline V CDR1 and CDR2: GTSNPN, SVGIG (reference sequence). Trimming left V 7 bases short and J 0 bases short, with 18 bases between. There are 15 residues in the CDR3. The CDR3 DNA is TGTGCCTTCCTCGGAGCGGGGGTTATGAACACTGAAGCTTTCTTT. Translation gives CAFLGAGVMNTEAFF.

A word on this clone: The sample holds other DNA sequences that translate to the same CDR3. V is TRBV2 and J is TRBJ2-7; TRBD1 might be the D (6 bases). The V end lost 6 bases, the J end lost 4 bases, and 7 bases lay between the germline ends. The CDR3 length is 11 residues. Germline V gene data show CDR1 as SNHLY and CDR2 as FYNNEI. The CDR3: CASRDSYEQYF. The CDR3 DNA is TGTGCCAGCAGGGACAGTTACGAGCAGTACTTC.

The chain carries TRBV9 and TRBJ1-1, with a tentative D call TRBD1 (5 bases). Germline V gene lookup returns CDR1 SGDLS and CDR2 YYNGEE. The CDR3 has 16 residues. Trimming removed 0 bases from V and 4 bases from J, with 16 bases in between. The CDR3 bases are TGTGCCAGCAGCGTAGCGGGGCGGGGTATGGGCACTGAAGCTTTCTTT. As protein: CASSVAGRGMGTEAFF.

The CDR3: CASREGQAGGYTF. Here the CDR3 DNA reads TGCGCCAGCAGGGAGGGACAGGCTGGAGGCTACACCTTC. The gene calls are TRBV5-1 and TRBJ1-2; TRBD1 agrees at 8 bases. The V and J ends lost 5 bases and 8 bases, in that order; junction bases with no gene match: 8. The V gene's germline CDR1 is SGHRS and CDR2 YFSETQ. This CDR3 has 13 residues.

The chain carries TRBV19 and TRBJ1-1; 9 nucleotides agree with TRBD1. The CDR3 totals 15 residues. Germline trimming cut 7 bases from V and 4 bases from J; bases unmatched to any gene: 10. Germline V lookup: CDR1 LNHDA, CDR2 SQIVND (reference sequence). The CDR3 sequence: CASKGTGGAGTEAFF. The CDR3, as DNA: TGTGCCAGTAAAGGTACAGGGGGCGCGGGCACTGAAGCTTTCTTT.

The chain couples TRBV29-1 to TRBJ2-2; D is possibly TRBD2 (5 bases). With 3 bases removed from V and 6 bases from J, the gap between germline ends came to 5 bases. The CDR3 sequence is 11 residues long. Germline-derived CDR1 and CDR2 are SQVTM and ANQGSEA. The CDR3 DNA reads as TGCAGCGTTGAGGAGGCCGGGGAGCTGTTTTTT. It specifies CSVEEAGELFF.

V gene TRBV19 combines with J gene TRBJ2-7; no firm D call. From germline, CDR1 is LNHDA and CDR2 SQIVND (reference sequence). V was clipped by 1 base and J by 0 bases, with 10 bases between them. The CDR3 contains 15 residues. CDR3 DNA: TGTGCCAGTAGTATAGGCAGCGTCTACTCCTACGAGCAGTACTTC. It translates to CASSIGSVYSYEQYF.

The gene calls are TRBV12-3 or TRBV12-4 and TRBJ1-2; tentative D call: TRBD1 (5 bases). The V end was cut by 11 bases, the J end by 3 bases, with 13 bases between. The CDR3 runs 12 residues. CDR3 amino acids: CAASRDDYGYTF. DNA for the CDR3: TGTGCCGCGAGCAGGGATGACTATGGCTACACCTTC.

The chain couples TRBV27 to TRBJ1-5; 9 bases fit TRBD1. Germline trimming cut 5 bases from V and 7 bases from J; bases unmatched to any gene: 6. CDR3 length equals 14 residues. In germline, CDR1 is MNHEY, CDR2 SMNVEV (reference sequence). The CDR3 is CASSHRTGEQPQHF. The CDR3 nucleotides read TGTGCCAGCAGTCACAGGACAGGGGAGCAGCCCCAGCATTTT.

This clone occurred a few times. V and J are TRBV2 and TRBJ1-1, with D possibly TRBD1 on 5 matching bases. Trimming took off 6 bases at V and 11 bases at J, with 16 bases between the two ends. The CDR3 contains 12 residues. CDR1 is SNHLY and CDR2 is FYNNEI in the germline V gene. CDR3 DNA sequence: TGTGCCAGCAGGGGGATGGGGCCCGGGGCTTTCTTT. The encoded protein is CASRGMGPGAFF.

This clone was observed a single time. V usage is TRBV11-1 and J usage is TRBJ1-1; TRBD1 might be the D (6 bases). This CDR3 region has 15 residues. V lost 2 bases, J lost 6 bases, and 16 bases lay in between. Germline V gene data show CDR1 as SGHAT and CDR2 as FQDESV (reference sequence). CDR3 in amino acids: CASSLRFTGKAEAFF. The DNA of the CDR3 is TGTGCCAGCAGCTTAAGGTTTACAGGGAAGGCTGAAGCTTTCTTT.

The genes are TRBV13 and TRBJ2-7; D unresolved. CDR1 is PRHDT, CDR2 FYEKMQ, per germline (reference sequence). The length of the CDR3 is 14 residues. V was cut by 0 bases and J by 0 bases, with 6 bases left in between. CDR3 residues: CASSLGASSYEQYF. The CDR3 bases are TGTGCCAGCAGCTTAGGGGCCTCCTCCTACGAGCAGTACTTC.